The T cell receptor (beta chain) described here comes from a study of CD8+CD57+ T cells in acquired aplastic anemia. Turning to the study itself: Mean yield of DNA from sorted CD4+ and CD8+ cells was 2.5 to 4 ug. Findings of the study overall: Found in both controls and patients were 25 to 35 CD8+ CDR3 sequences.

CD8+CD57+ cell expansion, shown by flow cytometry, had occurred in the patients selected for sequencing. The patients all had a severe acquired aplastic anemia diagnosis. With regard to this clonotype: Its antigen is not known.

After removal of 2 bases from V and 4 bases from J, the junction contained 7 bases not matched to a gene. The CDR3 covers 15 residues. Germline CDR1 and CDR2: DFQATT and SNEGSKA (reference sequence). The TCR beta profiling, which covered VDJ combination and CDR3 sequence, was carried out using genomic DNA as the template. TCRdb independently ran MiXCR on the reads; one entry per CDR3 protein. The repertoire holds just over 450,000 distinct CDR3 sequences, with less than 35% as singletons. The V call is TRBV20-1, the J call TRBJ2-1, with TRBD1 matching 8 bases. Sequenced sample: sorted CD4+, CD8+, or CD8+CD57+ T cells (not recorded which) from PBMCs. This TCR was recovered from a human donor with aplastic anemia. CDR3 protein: CSARPDRGMYNEQFF. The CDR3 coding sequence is TGCAGTGCTAGACCAGACAGGGGAATGTACAATGAGCAGTTCTTC.